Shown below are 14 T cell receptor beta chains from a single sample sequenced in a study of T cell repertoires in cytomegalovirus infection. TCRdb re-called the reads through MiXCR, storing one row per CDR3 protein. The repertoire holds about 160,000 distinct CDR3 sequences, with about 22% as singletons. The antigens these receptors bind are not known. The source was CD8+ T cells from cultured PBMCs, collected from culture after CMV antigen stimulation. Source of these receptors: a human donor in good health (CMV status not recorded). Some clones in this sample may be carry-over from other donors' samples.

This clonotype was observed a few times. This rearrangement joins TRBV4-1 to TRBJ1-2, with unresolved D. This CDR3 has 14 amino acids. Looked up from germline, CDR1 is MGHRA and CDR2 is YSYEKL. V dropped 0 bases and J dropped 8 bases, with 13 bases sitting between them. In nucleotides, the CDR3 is TGCGCCAGCAGCCAAGAAAGAGGACTTTTCGGCTACACCTTC. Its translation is CASSQERGLFGYTF.

The CDR3 nucleotides are TGTGCCAGCAGTTTATCGACGCAGGGCTCCTACGAGCAGTACTTC. Translating it yields CASSLSTQGSYEQYF. This rearrangement joins TRBV27 to TRBJ2-7, with a weak D call TRBD1 (5 bases). Per the germline V gene, CDR1 is MNHEY and CDR2 is SMNVEV (reference sequence). This CDR3 has 15 residues. V lost 0 bases to trimming and J lost 0 bases, with 9 bases between them.

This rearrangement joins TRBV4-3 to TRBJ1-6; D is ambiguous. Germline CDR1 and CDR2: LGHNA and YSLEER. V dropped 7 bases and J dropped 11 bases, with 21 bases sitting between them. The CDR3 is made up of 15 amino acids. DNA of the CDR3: TGCGCCAGCACCCCATTTCGCGACGCCTCAACACCCCTCCACTTT. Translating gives CASTPFRDASTPLHF.

CDR3 protein: CAWSVWGSHQPQHF. The CDR3 region has the DNA TGTGCCTGGAGTGTTTGGGGAAGTCATCAGCCCCAGCATTTT. V and J are TRBV30 and TRBJ1-5, with no clear D. The germline V and J ends were trimmed by 0 bases and 5 bases, with 11 bases remaining between them. The CDR3 is 14 residues long. Germline-derived CDR1 and CDR2 are GTSNPN and SVGIG (reference sequence).

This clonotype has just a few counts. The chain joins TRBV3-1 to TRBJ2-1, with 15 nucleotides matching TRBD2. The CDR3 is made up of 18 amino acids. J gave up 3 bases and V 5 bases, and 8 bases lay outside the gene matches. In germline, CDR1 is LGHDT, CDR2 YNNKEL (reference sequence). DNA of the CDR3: TGTGCCAGCAGCTTTGGACTAGCGGGGGGGCCGATCTACAATGAGCAGTTCTTC. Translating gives CASSFGLAGGPIYNEQFF.

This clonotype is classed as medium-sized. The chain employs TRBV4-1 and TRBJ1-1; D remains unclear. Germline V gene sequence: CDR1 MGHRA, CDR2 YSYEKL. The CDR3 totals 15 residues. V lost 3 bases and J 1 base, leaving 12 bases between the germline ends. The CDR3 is CASSQIVVPNTEAFF. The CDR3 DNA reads TGCGCCAGCAGCCAGATAGTAGTCCCGAACACTGAAGCTTTCTTT.

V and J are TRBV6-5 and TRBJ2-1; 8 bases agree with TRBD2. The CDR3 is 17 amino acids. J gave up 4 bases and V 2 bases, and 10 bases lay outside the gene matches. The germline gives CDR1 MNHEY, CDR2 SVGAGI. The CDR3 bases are TGTGCCAGCAGTTACGAGGCGGGGGGCCTTTCGTACAATGAGCAGTTCTTC. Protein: CASSYEAGGLSYNEQFF.

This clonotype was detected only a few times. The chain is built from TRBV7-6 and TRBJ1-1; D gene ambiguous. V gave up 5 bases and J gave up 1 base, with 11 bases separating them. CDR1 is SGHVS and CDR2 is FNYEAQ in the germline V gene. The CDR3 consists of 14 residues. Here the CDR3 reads CASSTREANTEAFF. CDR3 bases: TGTGCCAGCAGCACCCGGGAGGCGAACACTGAAGCTTTCTTT. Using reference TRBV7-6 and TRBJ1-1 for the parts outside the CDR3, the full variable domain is GAGVSQSPRYKVTKRGQDVALRCDPISGHVSLYWYRQALGQGPEFLTYFNYEAQQDKSGLPNDRFSAERPEGSISTLTIQRTEQRDSAMYRCASSTREANTEAFFGQGTRLTVV.

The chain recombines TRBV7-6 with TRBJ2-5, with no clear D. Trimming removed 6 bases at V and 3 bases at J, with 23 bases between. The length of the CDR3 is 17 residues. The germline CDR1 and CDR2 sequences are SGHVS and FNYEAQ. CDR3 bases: TGTGCCAGCAGAAACGTCAGCACAGCCCATACCAAAGAGACCCAGTACTTC. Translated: CASRNVSTAHTKETQYF.

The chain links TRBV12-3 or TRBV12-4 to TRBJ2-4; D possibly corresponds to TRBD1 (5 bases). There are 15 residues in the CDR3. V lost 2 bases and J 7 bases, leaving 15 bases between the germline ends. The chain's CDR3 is CASSLWVESGNIQYF. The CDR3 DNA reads TGTGCCAGCAGTTTATGGGTGGAGTCAGGGAACATTCAGTACTTC.

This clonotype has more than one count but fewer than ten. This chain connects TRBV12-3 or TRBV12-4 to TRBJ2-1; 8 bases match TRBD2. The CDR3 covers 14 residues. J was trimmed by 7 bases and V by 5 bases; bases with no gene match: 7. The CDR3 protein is CASSPTGGRNEQFF. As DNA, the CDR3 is TGTGCCAGCAGTCCGACGGGGGGGCGGAATGAGCAGTTCTTC.

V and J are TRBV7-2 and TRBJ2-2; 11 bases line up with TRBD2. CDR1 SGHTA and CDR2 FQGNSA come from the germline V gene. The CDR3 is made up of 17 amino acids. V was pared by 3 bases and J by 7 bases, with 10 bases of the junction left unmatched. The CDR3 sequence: CASSLRPSGGYGGELFF. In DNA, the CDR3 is TGTGCCAGCAGCTTGCGGCCTAGCGGGGGGTATGGCGGGGAGCTGTTTTTT.

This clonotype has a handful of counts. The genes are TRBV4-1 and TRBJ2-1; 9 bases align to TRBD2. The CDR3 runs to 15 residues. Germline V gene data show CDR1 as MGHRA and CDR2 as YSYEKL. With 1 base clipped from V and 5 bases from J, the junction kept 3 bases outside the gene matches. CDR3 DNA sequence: TGCGCCAGCAGCCAAGGACTAGCGGTTAACAATGAGCAGTTCTTC. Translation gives CASSQGLAVNNEQFF.

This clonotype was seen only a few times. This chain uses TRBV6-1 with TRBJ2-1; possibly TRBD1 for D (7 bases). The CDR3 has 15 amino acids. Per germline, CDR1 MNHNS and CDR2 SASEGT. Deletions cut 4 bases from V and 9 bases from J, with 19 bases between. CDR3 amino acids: CASSGRDSGYGEQFF. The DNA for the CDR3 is TGTGCCAGCAGTGGGAGGGACAGCGGGTACGGTGAGCAGTTCTTC.